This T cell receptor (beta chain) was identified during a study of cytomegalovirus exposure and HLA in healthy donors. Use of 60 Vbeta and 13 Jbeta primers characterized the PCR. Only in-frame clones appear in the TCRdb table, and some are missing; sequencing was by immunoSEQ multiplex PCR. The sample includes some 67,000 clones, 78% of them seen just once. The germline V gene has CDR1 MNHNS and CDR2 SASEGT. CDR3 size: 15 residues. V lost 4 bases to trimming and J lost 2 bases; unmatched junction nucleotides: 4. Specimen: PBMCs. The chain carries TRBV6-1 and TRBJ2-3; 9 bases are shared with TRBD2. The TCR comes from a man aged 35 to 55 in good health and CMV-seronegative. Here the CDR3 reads CASSASGGFTDTQYF. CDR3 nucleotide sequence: TGTGCCAGCAGTGCCAGCGGGGGGTTCACAGATACGCAGTATTTT.